This is a list of T cell receptor beta chains from one sample in a study of blood T cell repertoires in COVID-19. Here immunoSEQ multiplex PCR was the method, and the copy in TCRdb shows in-frame clones only, minus some. The sample contains about 400,000 clones, 88% of which appear only once. Sequencing input: PBMCs or T cells enriched from blood (not recorded which). These receptors were taken from a woman between 40 and 55 years old with acute COVID-19. Both conserved end residues are part of each CDR3. D genes are given only for firm matches. Clone size is stated in some rows and not others, as once, few, many or a class when expanded.

j_gene: TRBJ2-3; abundance: NA; d_gene: NA; v_gene: TRBV2; CDR3aa: CASSQGQADTQYF; CDR3nt: TGTGCCAGCAGTCAGGGGCAGGCAGATACGCAGTATTTT
j_gene: TRBJ1-4; abundance: NA; d_gene: TRBD1; v_gene: TRBV7-9; CDR3aa: CASSLRQGGEKLFF; CDR3nt: TGTGCCAGCAGCTTAAGACAGGGAGGTGAAAAACTGTTTTTT
j_gene: TRBJ1-5; abundance: NA; d_gene: TRBD1; v_gene: TRBV19; CDR3aa: CASTQPSGTGGSQPQHF; CDR3nt: TGTGCCAGTACCCAACCCTCCGGGACAGGGGGTAGTCAGCCCCAGCATTTT
j_gene: TRBJ1-2; abundance: NA; d_gene: NA; v_gene: TRBV5-6; CDR3aa: CASSLEGTLPPISPGYTF; CDR3nt: TGTGCCAGCAGCTTGGAAGGGACACTACCTCCTATCTCCCCTGGCTACACCTTC
j_gene: TRBJ1-5; abundance: NA; d_gene: NA; v_gene: TRBV23-1; CDR3aa: CASSSSPTRDTYSNQPQHF; CDR3nt: TGCGCCAGCAGTTCCTCCCCCACCAGGGACACTTATAGCAATCAGCCCCAGCATTTT
j_gene: TRBJ2-1; abundance: NA; d_gene: NA; v_gene: TRBV24-1; CDR3aa: CATVGPREQFF; CDR3nt: TGTGCCACCGTCGGCCCCAGGGAGCAGTTCTTC
j_gene: TRBJ2-3; abundance: NA; d_gene: NA; v_gene: TRBV6-5; CDR3aa: CASSYSGRVGDTQYF; CDR3nt: TGTGCCAGCAGTTATAGCGGCAGGGTCGGGGATACGCAGTATTTT
j_gene: TRBJ1-3; abundance: NA; d_gene: NA; v_gene: TRBV11-2; CDR3aa: CASSLVATYSGNTIYF; CDR3nt: TGTGCCAGCAGCTTAGTGGCGACTTACTCTGGAAACACCATATATTTT
j_gene: TRBJ2-1; abundance: NA; d_gene: TRBD1; v_gene: TRBV6-5; CDR3aa: CASSRQGGYNEQFF; CDR3nt: TGTGCCAGCAGCCGACAGGGGGGCTACAATGAGCAGTTCTTC
j_gene: TRBJ1-1; abundance: NA; d_gene: TRBD1; v_gene: TRBV18; CDR3aa: CASSPNTGGTEAFF; CDR3nt: TGTGCCAGCTCACCTAATACAGGGGGCACTGAAGCTTTCTTT
j_gene: TRBJ2-2; abundance: NA; d_gene: TRBD1; v_gene: TRBV10-3; CDR3aa: CASTGTGDTGELFF; CDR3nt: TGTGCCAGTACCGGGACAGGCGACACCGGGGAGCTGTTTTTT
j_gene: TRBJ1-6; abundance: NA; d_gene: NA; v_gene: TRBV30; CDR3aa: CAWSGGSSSYNSPLHF; CDR3nt: TGTGCCTGGAGTGGCGGCTCAAGCTCCTATAATTCACCCCTCCACTTT
j_gene: TRBJ2-2; abundance: NA; d_gene: TRBD1; v_gene: TRBV15; CDR3aa: CATSRNDRANTGELFF; CDR3nt: TGTGCCACCAGCAGAAATGACAGGGCCAACACCGGGGAGCTGTTTTTT
j_gene: TRBJ1-5; abundance: NA; d_gene: TRBD1; v_gene: TRBV27; CDR3aa: CASRKQGGQGNQPQHF; CDR3nt: TGTGCCAGCAGGAAACAGGGGGGCCAGGGCAATCAGCCCCAGCATTTT
j_gene: TRBJ1-3; abundance: NA; d_gene: NA; v_gene: TRBV11-2; CDR3aa: CASSLEGSSGNTIYF; CDR3nt: TGTGCCAGCAGCTTAGAGGGCAGCTCTGGAAACACCATATATTTT
j_gene: TRBJ1-5; abundance: NA; d_gene: TRBD1; v_gene: TRBV19; CDR3aa: CASSPPGQGFQPQHF; CDR3nt: TGTGCCAGTAGCCCACCCGGACAGGGATTTCAGCCCCAGCATTTT
j_gene: TRBJ1-1; abundance: few; d_gene: NA; v_gene: TRBV18; CDR3aa: CASSPVWDINTEAFF; CDR3nt: TGTGCCAGCTCACCGGTCTGGGACATAAACACTGAAGCTTTCTTT
j_gene: TRBJ2-1; abundance: NA; d_gene: TRBD1; v_gene: TRBV3-1/TRBV3-2; CDR3aa: CASSQTGGNNEQFF; CDR3nt: TGTGCCAGCAGCCAAACAGGGGGCAATAATGAGCAGTTCTTC
j_gene: TRBJ2-1; abundance: NA; d_gene: TRBD2; v_gene: TRBV7-2; CDR3aa: CASSSGLVGGGYNEQFF; CDR3nt: TGTGCCAGCAGCTCGGGGCTTGTGGGCGGGGGTTACAATGAGCAGTTCTTC
j_gene: TRBJ1-6; abundance: NA; d_gene: TRBD1; v_gene: TRBV5-6; CDR3aa: CASSPQGLDNSPLHF; CDR3nt: TGTGCCAGCAGCCCACAGGGGCTTGATAATTCACCCCTCCACTTT
j_gene: TRBJ1-5; abundance: NA; d_gene: NA; v_gene: TRBV3-1/TRBV3-2; CDR3aa: CASSLSTGSLGYSNQPQHF; CDR3nt: TGTGCCAGCAGCCTTTCTACGGGATCCCTAGGGTATAGCAATCAGCCCCAGCATTTT
j_gene: TRBJ2-3; abundance: NA; d_gene: TRBD1; v_gene: TRBV5-1; CDR3aa: CASSLGGTRQGGLTDTQYF; CDR3nt: TGCGCCAGCAGCTTGGGTGGTACTCGACAGGGTGGCCTCACAGATACGCAGTATTTT
j_gene: TRBJ1-1; abundance: once; d_gene: NA; v_gene: TRBV5-4; CDR3aa: CASSALTGLNTEAFF; CDR3nt: TGTGCCAGCAGCGCCTTGACAGGATTGAACACTGAAGCTTTCTTT
j_gene: TRBJ2-7; abundance: NA; d_gene: NA; v_gene: TRBV21-1; CDR3aa: CASRGLAEEYF; CDR3nt: TGTGCCAGCAGGGGCCTTGCAGAAGAGTACTTC
j_gene: TRBJ2-6; abundance: once; d_gene: NA; v_gene: TRBV5-5; CDR3aa: CASSLRGSGANVLTF; CDR3nt: TGTGCCAGCAGCTTGCGGGGCTCTGGGGCCAACGTCCTGACTTTC
j_gene: TRBJ1-2; abundance: NA; d_gene: NA; v_gene: TRBV6-1; CDR3aa: CASSEPDTFYGYTF; CDR3nt: TGTGCCAGCAGTGAACCGGACACATTCTATGGCTACACCTTC
j_gene: TRBJ1-5; abundance: NA; d_gene: NA; v_gene: TRBV19; CDR3aa: CPPRAGSNQPQHF; CDR3nt: TGTCCGCCACGGGCAGGGTCTAATCAGCCCCAGCATTTT